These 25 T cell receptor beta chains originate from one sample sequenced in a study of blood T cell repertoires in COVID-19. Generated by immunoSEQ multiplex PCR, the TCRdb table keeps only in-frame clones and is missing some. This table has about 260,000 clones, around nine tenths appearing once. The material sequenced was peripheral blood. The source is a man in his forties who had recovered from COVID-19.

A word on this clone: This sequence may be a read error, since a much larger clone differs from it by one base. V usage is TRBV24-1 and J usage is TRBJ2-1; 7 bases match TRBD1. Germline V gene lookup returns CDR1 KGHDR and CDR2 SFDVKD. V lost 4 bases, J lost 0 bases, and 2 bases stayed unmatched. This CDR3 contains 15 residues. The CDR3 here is CATSDRDSSYNEQFF. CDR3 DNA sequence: TGTGCCACCAGTGACCGGGACAGCTCCTACAATGAGCAGTTCTTC.

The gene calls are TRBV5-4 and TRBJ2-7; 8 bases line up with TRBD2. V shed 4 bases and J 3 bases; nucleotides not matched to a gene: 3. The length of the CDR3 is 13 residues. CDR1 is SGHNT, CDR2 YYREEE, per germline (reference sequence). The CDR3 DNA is TGTGCCAGCAGCCCGGGGGGGAACTACGAGCAGTACTTC. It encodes CASSPGGNYEQYF. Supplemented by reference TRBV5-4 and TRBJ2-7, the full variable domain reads ETGVTQSPTHLIKTRGQQVTLRCSSQSGHNTVSWYQQALGQGPQFIFQYYREEENGRGNFPPRFSGLQFPNYSSELNVNALELDDSALYLCASSPGGNYEQYFGPGTRLTVT.

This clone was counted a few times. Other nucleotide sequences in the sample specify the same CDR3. The DNA of the CDR3 is TGTGCCAGCAGTGAGGGGGGGACAGGGGCCTACGAGCAGTACTTC. Amino acids: CASSEGGTGAYEQYF. The J gene is TRBJ2-7, the V gene TRBV6-1; 10 nucleotides align to TRBD1. The CDR3 covers 15 residues. CDR1 is MNHNS, CDR2 SASEGT, per germline. V lost 3 bases to trimming and J lost 2 bases; unmatched junction nucleotides: 4.

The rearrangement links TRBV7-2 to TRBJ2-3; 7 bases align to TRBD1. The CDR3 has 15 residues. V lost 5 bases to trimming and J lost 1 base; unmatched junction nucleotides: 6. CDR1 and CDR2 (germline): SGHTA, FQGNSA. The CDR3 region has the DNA TGTGCCAGCAGCGGCGGCGGACAGGGCACAGATACGCAGTATTTT. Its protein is CASSGGGQGTDTQYF.

The CDR3 DNA reads as TGTGCCAGCAGCACAGGACTAGCGGGAGGTCCTATAAGCTCCTACAATGAGCAGTTCTTC. Residues: CASSTGLAGGPISSYNEQFF. J is TRBJ2-1 and V is TRBV7-9, with 14 positions matching TRBD2. Germline V CDR1 and CDR2: SEHNR, FQNEAQ (reference sequence). CDR3 length: 20 amino acids. After removal of 5 bases from V and 0 bases from J, the junction contained 12 bases not matched to a gene.

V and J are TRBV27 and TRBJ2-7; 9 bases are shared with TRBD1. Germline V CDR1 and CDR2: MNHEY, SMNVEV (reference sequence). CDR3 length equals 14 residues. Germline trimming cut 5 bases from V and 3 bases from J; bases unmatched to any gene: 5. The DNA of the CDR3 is TGTGCCAGCAGTCGCGGGACAGGGCTCTACGAGCAGTACTTC. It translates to CASSRGTGLYEQYF.

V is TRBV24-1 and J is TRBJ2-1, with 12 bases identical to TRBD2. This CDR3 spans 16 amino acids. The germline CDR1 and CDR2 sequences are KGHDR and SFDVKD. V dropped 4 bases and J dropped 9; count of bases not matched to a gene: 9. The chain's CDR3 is CATSDRTSGTWTEQFF. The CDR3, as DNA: TGTGCCACCAGTGACAGGACTAGCGGGACCTGGACTGAGCAGTTCTTC.

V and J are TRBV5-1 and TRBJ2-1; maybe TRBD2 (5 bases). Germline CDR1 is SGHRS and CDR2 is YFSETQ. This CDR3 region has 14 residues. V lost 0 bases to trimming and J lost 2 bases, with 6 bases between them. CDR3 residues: CASSLVLAYNEQFF. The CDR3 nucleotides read TGCGCCAGCAGCTTGGTACTAGCCTACAATGAGCAGTTCTTC.

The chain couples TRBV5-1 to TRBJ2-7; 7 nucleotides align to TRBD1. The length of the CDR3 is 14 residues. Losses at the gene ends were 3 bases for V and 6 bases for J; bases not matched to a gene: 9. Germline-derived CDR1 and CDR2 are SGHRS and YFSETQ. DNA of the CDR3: TGCGCCAGCAGCTCCCTGACAGGGATGGGCGAGCAGTACTTC. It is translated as CASSSLTGMGEQYF.

This CDR3 reads CASGGPGVISYEQYF. The DNA for the CDR3 is TGCGCCAGCGGCGGACCCGGGGTGATCTCCTACGAGCAGTACTTC. The genes are TRBV5-1 and TRBJ2-7, with a possible D match to TRBD2 (5 bases). The CDR3 totals 15 residues. Germline CDR1 SGHRS, CDR2 YFSETQ. The germline V and J ends were trimmed by 7 bases and 0 bases, with 17 bases remaining between them.

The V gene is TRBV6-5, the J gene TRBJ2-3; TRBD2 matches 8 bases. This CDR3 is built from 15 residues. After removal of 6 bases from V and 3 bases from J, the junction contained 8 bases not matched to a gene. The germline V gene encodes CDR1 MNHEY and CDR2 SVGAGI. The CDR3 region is CASSLLAGDTDTQYF. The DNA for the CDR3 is TGTGCCAGCAGCCTCCTAGCGGGTGATACAGATACGCAGTATTTT.

CDR3: CASSYRGQDYNEQFF. CDR3 nucleotide sequence: TGTGCCAGCAGTTACAGGGGGCAAGACTACAATGAGCAGTTCTTC. The rearrangement joins TRBV6-5 to TRBJ2-1, with TRBD1 identical over 7 bases. The V gene's germline CDR1 is MNHEY and CDR2 SVGAGI. CDR3 length equals 15 residues. V trimming: 2 bases; J trimming: 3 bases; junction bases outside the gene matches: 4.

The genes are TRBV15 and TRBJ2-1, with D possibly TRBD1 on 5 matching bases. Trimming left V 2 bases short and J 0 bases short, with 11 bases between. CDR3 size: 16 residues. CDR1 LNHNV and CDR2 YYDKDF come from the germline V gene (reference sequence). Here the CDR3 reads CATSRIDRHSYNEQFF. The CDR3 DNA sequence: TGTGCCACCAGCAGAATAGACAGACACTCCTACAATGAGCAGTTCTTC.

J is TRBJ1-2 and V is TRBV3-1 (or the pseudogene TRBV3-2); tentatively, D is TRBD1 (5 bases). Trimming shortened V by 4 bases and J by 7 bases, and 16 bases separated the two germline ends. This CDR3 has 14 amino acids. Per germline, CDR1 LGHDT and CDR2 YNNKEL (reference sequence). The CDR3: CASSPEGRRAGYTF. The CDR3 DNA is TGTGCCAGCAGCCCAGAGGGGAGGAGGGCTGGCTACACCTTC.

The CDR3 region has the DNA TGCGCCAGCAGTGAGTCGGGGGGAAGCACTGAAGCTTTCTTT. This gives the protein CASSESGGSTEAFF. The J gene is TRBJ1-1, the V gene TRBV10-2; the D gene is possibly TRBD1 (5 bases). Trimming took off 0 bases at V and 4 bases at J, with 9 bases between the two ends. CDR1 and CDR2 from the germline V gene are WSHSY and SAAADI. The CDR3 is made up of 14 amino acids.

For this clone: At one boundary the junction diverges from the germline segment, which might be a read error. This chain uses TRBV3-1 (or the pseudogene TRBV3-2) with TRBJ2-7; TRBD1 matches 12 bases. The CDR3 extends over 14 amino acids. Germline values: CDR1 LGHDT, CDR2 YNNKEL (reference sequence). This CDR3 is CASTGTGGSNEQYF. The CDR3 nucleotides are TGTGCCAGCACCGGGACAGGGGGCTCCAACGAGCAGTACTTC.

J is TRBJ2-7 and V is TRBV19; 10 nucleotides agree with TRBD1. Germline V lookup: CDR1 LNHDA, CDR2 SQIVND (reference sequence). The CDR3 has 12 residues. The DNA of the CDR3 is TGTGCTTCGGGGACAGGGGCCTACGAGCAGTACTTC. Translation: CASGTGAYEQYF.

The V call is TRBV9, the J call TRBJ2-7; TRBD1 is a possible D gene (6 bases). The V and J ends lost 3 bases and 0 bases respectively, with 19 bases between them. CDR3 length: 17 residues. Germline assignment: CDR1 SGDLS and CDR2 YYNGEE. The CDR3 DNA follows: TGTGCCAGCAGCGGGGTTCGGGGCAGGGGTGGCTCCTACGAGCAGTACTTC. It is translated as CASSGVRGRGGSYEQYF.

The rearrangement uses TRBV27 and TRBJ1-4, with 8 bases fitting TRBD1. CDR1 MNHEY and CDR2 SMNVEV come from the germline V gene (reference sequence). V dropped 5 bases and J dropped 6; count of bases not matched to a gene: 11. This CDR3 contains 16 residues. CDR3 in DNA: TGTGCCAGCAGTCCCCTTGGCAGGGGGCAAGATGAAAAACTGTTTTTT. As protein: CASSPLGRGQDEKLFF.

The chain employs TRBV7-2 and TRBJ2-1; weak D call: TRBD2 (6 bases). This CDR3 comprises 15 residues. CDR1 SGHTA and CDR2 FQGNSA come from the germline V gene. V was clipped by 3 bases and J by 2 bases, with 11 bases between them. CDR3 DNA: TGTGCCAGCAGCTTTAGCGGTAACCCCTACAATGAGCAGTTCTTC. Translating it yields CASSFSGNPYNEQFF.

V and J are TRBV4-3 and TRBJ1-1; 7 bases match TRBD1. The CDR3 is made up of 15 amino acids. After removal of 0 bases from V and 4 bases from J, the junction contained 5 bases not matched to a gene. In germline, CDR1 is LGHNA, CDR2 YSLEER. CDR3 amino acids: CASSQEDRVATEAFF. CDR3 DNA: TGCGCCAGCAGCCAAGAAGACAGGGTGGCCACTGAAGCTTTCTTT.

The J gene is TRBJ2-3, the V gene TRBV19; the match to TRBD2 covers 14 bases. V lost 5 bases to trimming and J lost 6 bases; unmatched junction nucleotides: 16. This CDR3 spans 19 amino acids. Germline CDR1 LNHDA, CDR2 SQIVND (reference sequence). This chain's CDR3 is CASSLPRSGTSGRSDTQYF. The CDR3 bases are TGTGCCAGTAGTCTCCCCCGCAGCGGGACTAGCGGGAGATCGGATACGCAGTATTTT.

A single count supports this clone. CDR3 sequence reads: CASSLGLAGGETQYF. The CDR3 DNA reads TGTGCCAGCAGCTTAGGACTAGCGGGAGGGGAGACCCAGTACTTC. The V and J genes are TRBV11-3 and TRBJ2-5; 14 bases agree with TRBD2. Per the germline V gene, CDR1 is SGHNT and CDR2 is YENEEA. CDR3 size: 15 residues. J lost 5 bases, V lost 1 base, and 0 bases had no gene match.

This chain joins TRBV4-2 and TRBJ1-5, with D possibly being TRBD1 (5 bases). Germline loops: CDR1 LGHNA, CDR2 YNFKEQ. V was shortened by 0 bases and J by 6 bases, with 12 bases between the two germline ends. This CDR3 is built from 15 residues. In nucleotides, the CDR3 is TGTGCCAGCAGCCAAGATGGCAGGGAGGGTCAGCCCCAGCATTTT. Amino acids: CASSQDGREGQPQHF.

CDR3 coding DNA: TGTGCCAGCAGTTACGACGGACTTTTTACGCAGTATTTT. Residues: CASSYDGLFTQYF. The rearrangement joins TRBV6-2 or TRBV6-3 to TRBJ2-3, with a tentative D call TRBD2 (5 bases). CDR1 is MNHEY, CDR2 SVGEGT, per germline. V shed 2 bases and J shed 8 bases, with 11 bases lying between them. The CDR3 covers 13 residues.